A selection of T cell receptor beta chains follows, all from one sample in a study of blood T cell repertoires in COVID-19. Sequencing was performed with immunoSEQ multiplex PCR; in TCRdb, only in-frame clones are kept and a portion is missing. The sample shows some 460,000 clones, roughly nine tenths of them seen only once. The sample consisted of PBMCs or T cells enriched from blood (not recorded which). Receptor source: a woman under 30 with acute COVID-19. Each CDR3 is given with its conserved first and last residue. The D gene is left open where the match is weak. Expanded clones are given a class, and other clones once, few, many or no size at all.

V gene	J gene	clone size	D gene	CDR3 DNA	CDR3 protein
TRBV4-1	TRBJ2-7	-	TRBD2	TGCGCCAGCAGCCTGACTAGCGGGGGGCCGTACGAGCAGTACTTC	CASSLTSGGPYEQYF
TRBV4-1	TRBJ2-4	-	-	TGCGCCAGCAGCCATGAGAAAGGGGAAGTCAAAAACATTCAGTACTTC	CASSHEKGEVKNIQYF
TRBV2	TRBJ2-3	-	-	TGTGCCAGCAGGGTAGTAGATACGCAGTATTTT	CASRVVDTQYF
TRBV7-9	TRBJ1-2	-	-	TGTGCCAGCAGCTTAGCCGCCCGGGGAGATGGCTACACCTTC	CASSLAARGDGYTF
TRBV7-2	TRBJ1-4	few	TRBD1	TGTGCCAGCTCAGGGGGCGTCTATGAAAAACTGTTTTTT	CASSGGVYEKLFF
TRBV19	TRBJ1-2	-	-	TGTGCCAGTAGTCGGAGAACCGCGGGTCTAGGAGGCTACACCTTC	CASSRRTAGLGGYTF
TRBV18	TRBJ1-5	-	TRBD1	TGTGCCAGCTCCCCCGACAGGGGGCAGCAGCCCCAGCATTTT	CASSPDRGQQPQHF
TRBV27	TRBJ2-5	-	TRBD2	TGTGCCAGCAGTTTGAGAGCGGGAGGGCCCCAAGAGACCCAGTACTTC	CASSLRAGGPQETQYF
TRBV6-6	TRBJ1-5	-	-	TGTGCCAGCAGCCTCACAGATCAGCCCCAGCATTTT	CASSLTDQPQHF
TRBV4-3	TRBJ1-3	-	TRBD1	TGCGCCAGCAGCCAAGGATCAGGGGGAGGCTCTGGAAACACCATATATTTT	CASSQGSGGGSGNTIYF
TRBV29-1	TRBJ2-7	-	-	TGCAGCGTTGAAGTCCAGGAAAAATCTGGCGAGCAGTACTTC	CSVEVQEKSGEQYF
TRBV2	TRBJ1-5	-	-	TGTGCCAGCAAGACAGGTTCGGGTTATCAGCCCCAGCATTTT	CASKTGSGYQPQHF
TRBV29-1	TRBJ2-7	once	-	TGCAGCGCGGAGACAGGACCCTACGAGCAGTACTTC	CSAETGPYEQYF
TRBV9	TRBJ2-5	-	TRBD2	TGTGCCAGCAGCGTAGGGCAGGGACTAGCGTACCAAGAGACCCAGTACTTC	CASSVGQGLAYQETQYF
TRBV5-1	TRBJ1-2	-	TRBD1	TGCGCCAGCAGCCCGGAGGACAGGGCCTATGGCTACACCTTC	CASSPEDRAYGYTF
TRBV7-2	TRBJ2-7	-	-	TGTGCCAGCAGCTTACAAGCGGAGGAGACCTACGAGCAGTACTTC	CASSLQAEETYEQYF
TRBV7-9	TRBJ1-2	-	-	TGTGCCAGCAGCTTATTAGGGGCTAACTATGGCTACACCTTC	CASSLLGANYGYTF
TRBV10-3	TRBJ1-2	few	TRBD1	TGTGCCATCAGTAGGACAGGGAGAAACTATGGCTACACCTTC	CAISRTGRNYGYTF
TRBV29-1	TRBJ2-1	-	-	TGCAGCGTTGAGCTGGGGGGTAATGAGCAGTTCTTC	CSVELGGNEQFF
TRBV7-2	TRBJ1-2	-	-	TGTGCCAGCAGCTTAGCTCTGACTTCGTCTTTC	CASSLALTSSF
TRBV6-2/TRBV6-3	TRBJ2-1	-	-	TGTGCCAGCAGTTACGACAATAGAGGGTTGGATGAGCAGTTCTTC	CASSYDNRGLDEQFF
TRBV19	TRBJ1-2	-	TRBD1	TGTGCCAGTTTCTCTTCGACAGGGGGCTTCTATGGCTACACCTTC	CASFSSTGGFYGYTF
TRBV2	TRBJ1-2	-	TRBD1	TGTGCCAGCAGGGGAGACAGGGGGCCGAACTATGGCTACACCTTC	CASRGDRGPNYGYTF
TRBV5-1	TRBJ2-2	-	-	TGCGCCAGCAGCTTGGTGACAGCGAACACCGGGGAGCTGTTTTTT	CASSLVTANTGELFF
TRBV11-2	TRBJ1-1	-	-	TGTGCCAGCAGCCCACAAACAGTAATTGAAGCTTTCTTT	CASSPQTVIEAFF
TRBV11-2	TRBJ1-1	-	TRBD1	TGTGCCAGCAGCACAATGACAGGGTTGGACACTGAAGCTTTCTTT	CASSTMTGLDTEAFF
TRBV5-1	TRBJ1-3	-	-	TGCGCCAGCAGCTCCGAAGCCAGGATCTCTGGAAACACCATATATTTT	CASSSEARISGNTIYF
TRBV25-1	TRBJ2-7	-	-	TGTGCCAGCAGTTGGGCGGGAACCTACGAGCAGTACTTC	CASSWAGTYEQYF
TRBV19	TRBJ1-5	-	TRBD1	TGTGCCAGTCGACAGGGTAGTCAGCCCCAGCATTTT	CASRQGSQPQHF
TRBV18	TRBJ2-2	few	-	TGTGCCAGCTCACCACTGGTCCAGGGGAGTACGAACACCGGGGAGCTGTTTTTT	CASSPLVQGSTNTGELFF
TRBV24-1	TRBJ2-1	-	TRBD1	TGTGCCACCAGTGACAAAACAGGGGCCAATGAGCAGTTCTTC	CATSDKTGANEQFF
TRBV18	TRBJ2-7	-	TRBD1	TGTGCCAGCTCACCACAGCGAGGTCAGGGGGCCTACGAGCAGTACTTC	CASSPQRGQGAYEQYF
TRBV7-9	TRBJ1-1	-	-	TGTGCCAGCAGCTCCTCGTATATAGGGGACACTGAAGCTTTCTTT	CASSSSYIGDTEAFF
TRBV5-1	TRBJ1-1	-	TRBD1	TGCGCCAGCAGCTTGGCTAGGGGGCTGTTCACTGAAGCTTTCTTT	CASSLARGLFTEAFF
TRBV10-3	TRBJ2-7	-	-	TGTGCCATCAGTGAAGGCCGGAGCTCCTACGAGCAGTACTTC	CAISEGRSSYEQYF
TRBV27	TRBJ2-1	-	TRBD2	TGTGCCAGCAGTTCCCGGTCACTAGCGGGGGGCAACAATGAGCAGTTCTTC	CASSSRSLAGGNNEQFF